This is a list of T cell receptor beta chains from one sample in a study of beta chain features in type 1 diabetes. Sequenced by immunoSEQ multiplex PCR; TCRdb stores in-frame clones only, minus some. The sample has almost 350,000 clones; roughly 8.8% are singletons. The specimen sequenced was central memory CD4+ T cells from blood. Receptors were obtained from a man in his thirties or forties with type 1 diabetes. The conserved cysteine and the conserved F or W are not part of the CDR3 here. A D gene is named only where the DNA matches it firmly.

>TRBV7-9|-|TRBJ1-3
ASSPVGGNSGNTIY
>TRBV7-2|TRBD1|TRBJ1-5
ASSVGQANQPQH
>TRBV18|-|TRBJ1-5
ASSSEGPNQPQH
>TRBV9|-|TRBJ2-3
ASSPIFTDTQY
>TRBV11-2|-|TRBJ2-3
ASSFRILGDTQY
>TRBV18|-|TRBJ2-7
ASSPSQQQTYEQY
>TRBV10-3|-|TRBJ2-3
AISDTDTQY
>TRBV7-9|-|TRBJ1-1
ASSSGRGAEGTEAF
>TRBV7-9|-|TRBJ2-5
ASSLGLPTNQETQY
>TRBV19|-|TRBJ1-5
ASSDPSGGYQPQH
>TRBV27|TRBD1|TRBJ1-1
ASSRLQGAGSTEAF
>TRBV25-1|-|TRBJ1-2
ASSEWSLNYGYT
>TRBV7-6|TRBD2|TRBJ2-1
ASSLPSGGAIEQF
>TRBV7-2|TRBD2|TRBJ2-3
ASSLDPGLAGHTQY
>TRBV18|-|TRBJ2-2
ASSPVTGELF
>TRBV5-6|-|TRBJ2-1
ASSLWPLDSYNEQF
>TRBV7-2|-|TRBJ1-6
ASSLLGAAYNSPLH
>TRBV28|-|TRBJ1-5
ASSFGGSYSNQPQH
>TRBV29-1|-|TRBJ2-2
SVRTGELF
>TRBV18|-|TRBJ2-7
ASSPTATYEQY
>TRBV7-2|-|TRBJ2-7
ASSLSGQGYEQY
>TRBV4-3|TRBD2|TRBJ2-4
ASSQDMFTSGGTLAKNIQY
>TRBV19|TRBD1|TRBJ2-7
ASRVQGASYEQY
>TRBV5-1|-|TRBJ1-1
ASSYGLTANTEAF
>TRBV28|-|TRBJ1-2
ASSARDGYT
>TRBV7-2|-|TRBJ1-2
ASSLAMGGDGYT
>TRBV30|TRBD1|TRBJ1-1
AWNGDRDTEAF
>TRBV2|TRBD1|TRBJ1-2
ASMEETGASGYT
>TRBV30|-|TRBJ1-1
AWSVERVGTEAF
>TRBV6-5|-|TRBJ2-1
AVTPGLYNEQF
>TRBV7-2|TRBD2|TRBJ2-5
ASSFSPTSGQETQY
>TRBV7-2|TRBD1|TRBJ2-5
ASTLGGTGKETQY
>TRBV7-9|TRBD1|TRBJ2-3
ASSFGQGATDTQY
>TRBV7-9|-|TRBJ1-1
ASSLNGGRTEAF
>TRBV19|TRBD1|TRBJ2-5
ASSVDREQTQY